The next 25 T cell receptor beta chains were all read from a single sample in a study of T-cell reconstitution after alpha-beta-depleted transplantation in children. Unique molecular identifiers were used to barcode this TCRbeta library. MiXCR was run by TCRdb on the PCR reads, yielding one entry per CDR3 protein. Found here are approximately 980,000 distinct CDR3 sequences, about 29% of them singletons; the top ten hold 28%. Sample: PBMCs, mostly from graft donor cells, taken 360 days after TCRalphabeta/CD19-depleted stem cell transplant. These receptors were collected from a boy under two years old who had a stem cell transplant for SCID, so the T cells may come from the graft donor.

A remark on this clonotype: Being one base from a much bigger clone, this may be a read error. The chain links TRBV11-2 to TRBJ2-2, with 8 nucleotides matching TRBD1. The CDR3 covers 14 residues. The ends lost 5 bases at V and 4 bases at J; junction bases unmatched: 3. The germline gives CDR1 SGHAT, CDR2 FQNNGV. CDR3 sequence reads: CASSRTGPTGELFF. CDR3 DNA sequence: TGTGCCAGCAGCCGGACAGGGCCCACCGGGGAGCTGTTTTTT.

The sample holds a few counts of this clonotype. The chain recombines TRBV12-3 or TRBV12-4 with TRBJ2-3; D is ambiguous. The CDR3 is made up of 14 amino acids. Trimming removed 5 bases at V and 1 base at J, with 10 bases between. CDR3 nucleotide sequence: TGTGCCAGCAGTCAACACCGGGGCACAGATACGCAGTATTTT. Amino acids: CASSQHRGTDTQYF.

This clonotype was seen a few times. The chain recombines TRBV2 with TRBJ2-2; D is possibly TRBD1 or TRBD2 (5 bases each). V lost 3 bases and J 4 bases, leaving 18 bases between the germline ends. Germline CDR1 is SNHLY and CDR2 is FYNNEI. There are 17 residues in the CDR3. The CDR3 loop reads CASSDRVGGRITGELFF. CDR3 sequence (DNA): TGTGCCAGCAGTGACAGGGTCGGAGGTCGTATCACCGGGGAGCTGTTTTTT.

The genes are TRBV5-4 and TRBJ1-4; possibly TRBD1 for D (5 bases). CDR1 is SGHNT, CDR2 YYREEE, per germline (reference sequence). The V gene lost 3 bases and the J gene lost 2 bases, with 14 bases spanning the gap. This CDR3 contains 16 residues. The CDR3 DNA reads TGTGCCAGCAGCTCGGGGGAGGGAGTGACTAATGAAAAACTGTTTTTT. Translating it yields CASSSGEGVTNEKLFF.

This clonotype has just a few counts. DNA for the CDR3: TGTGCCATCAGTGGCGGGACAGGGGGCGCTGGGGCCAACGTCCTGACTTTC. This gives the protein CAISGGTGGAGANVLTF. The chain links TRBV10-3 to TRBJ2-6; 12 bases fit TRBD1. The V segment lost 4 bases and the J segment 2 bases; nucleotides outside the gene matches: 3. The CDR3 is made up of 17 amino acids. Germline V CDR1 and CDR2: ENHRY, SYGVKD.

The chain combines TRBV10-3 with TRBJ1-6; 9 nucleotides line up with TRBD1. V shed 6 bases and J 9 bases; nucleotides not matched to a gene: 6. The CDR3 runs 14 residues. Germline loops: CDR1 ENHRY, CDR2 SYGVKD. The CDR3 protein is CAIRPQGALSPLHF. The DNA of the CDR3 is TGTGCCATCAGACCACAGGGGGCGCTTTCACCCCTCCACTTT.

The genes are TRBV14 and TRBJ2-7; tentative D call: TRBD2 (5 bases). The V and J ends lost 1 base and 0 bases respectively, with 13 bases between them. CDR3 length: 16 residues. Germline V gene sequence: CDR1 SGHDN, CDR2 FVKESK. CDR3: CASSQGGPGSSYEQYF. CDR3 DNA: TGTGCCAGCAGCCAAGGAGGTCCGGGGAGCTCCTACGAGCAGTACTTC.

This clonotype was counted many times. The chain combines TRBV4-1 with TRBJ2-1; 8 nucleotides agree with TRBD2. This CDR3 spans 16 amino acids. In germline, CDR1 is MGHRA, CDR2 YSYEKL. V lost 2 bases, J lost 8 bases, and 11 bases stayed unmatched. The CDR3 sequence is CASSQSSGGQSHEQFF. CDR3 in DNA: TGCGCCAGCAGCCAATCTTCGGGGGGGCAATCCCATGAGCAGTTCTTC.

The genes are TRBV12-3 or TRBV12-4 and TRBJ1-4; TRBD1 is a possible D gene (5 bases). The CDR3 runs to 16 residues. Trimming took off 4 bases at V and 4 bases at J, with 16 bases between the two ends. The CDR3 loop reads CASSWGQGGNNEKLFF. For the CDR3, the DNA is TGTGCCAGCAGTTGGGGTCAGGGAGGGAATAATGAAAAACTGTTTTTT.

The chain employs TRBV12-3 or TRBV12-4 and TRBJ2-2, with 9 bases aligning to TRBD1. The CDR3 contains 15 residues. After removal of 1 base from V and 5 bases from J, the junction contained 2 bases not matched to a gene. This chain's CDR3 is CASSLGDRATGELFF. The CDR3 nucleotides read TGTGCCAGCAGTTTAGGGGACAGGGCTACCGGGGAGCTGTTTTTT.

This clonotype appeared a few times. V is TRBV28 and J is TRBJ1-1; no reliable D call. Trimming removed 7 bases from V and 0 bases from J, with 15 bases in between. The CDR3 has 15 amino acids. Looked up from germline, CDR1 is MDHEN and CDR2 is SYDVKM. The CDR3 reads CASTHGGSMNTEAFF. The CDR3 DNA follows: TGTGCCAGCACCCACGGTGGGAGCATGAACACTGAAGCTTTCTTT. Full variable domain (outside the CDR3, taken from reference TRBV28 and TRBJ1-1): DVKVTQSSRYLVKRTGEKVFLECVQDMDHENMFWYRQDPGLGLRLIYFSYDVKMKEKGDIPEGYSVSREKKERFSLILESASTNQTSMYLCASTHGGSMNTEAFFGQGTRLTVV.

This clonotype showed up many times. The rearrangement links TRBV4-1 to TRBJ1-6; no clear D. CDR3 length: 16 residues. V lost 0 bases and J 9 bases, leaving 15 bases between the germline ends. CDR1 is MGHRA, CDR2 YSYEKL, per germline. CDR3 amino acids: CASSQEDFRRFSPLHF. The CDR3, as DNA: TGCGCCAGCAGCCAAGAGGACTTTAGGCGTTTTTCACCCCTCCACTTT.

V is TRBV19 and J is TRBJ1-1; D ambiguous. The CDR3 is 11 amino acids. The germline V and J ends were trimmed by 7 bases and 7 bases, with 10 bases remaining between them. Germline V lookup: CDR1 LNHDA, CDR2 SQIVND (reference sequence). CDR3 region: CASNFGHEAFF. The CDR3 DNA sequence: TGTGCCAGTAATTTCGGGCATGAAGCTTTCTTT.

The CDR3 sequence: CASSPHRRNIQYF. CDR3 in DNA: TGTGCCAGCAGCCCCCACCGACGAAACATTCAGTACTTC. The chain joins TRBV3-1 to TRBJ2-4; D unresolved. V dropped 4 bases and J dropped 6 bases, with 10 bases sitting between them. The CDR3 is made up of 13 amino acids. Germline V lookup: CDR1 LGHDT, CDR2 YNNKEL (reference sequence).

The CDR3 DNA is TGCGCCAGCAGCTGGGGACTAGCGGGGCAATACTCCTACGAGCAGTACTTC. Protein: CASSWGLAGQYSYEQYF. The chain is built from TRBV5-1 and TRBJ2-7; 13 bases are a match to TRBD2. The CDR3 is 17 residues long. Germline V gives CDR1 SGHRS, CDR2 YFSETQ. The trim removed 3 bases at V and 0 bases at J, leaving 6 bases unmatched.

The V call is TRBV6-6, the J call TRBJ1-2; a possible D gene is TRBD1 (5 bases). CDR3 length equals 13 residues. The germline V gene has CDR1 MNHNY and CDR2 SVGAGI (reference sequence). The V gene lost 4 bases and the J gene lost 9 bases, with 15 bases spanning the gap. Here the CDR3 DNA reads TGTGCCAGCAGTTTACAGGTGGGAGTGAGCTACACCTTC. The encoded protein is CASSLQVGVSYTF.

This clonotype was found a few times. The genes are TRBV6-1 and TRBJ1-5; D not resolved. Trimming removed 6 bases from V and 5 bases from J, with 14 bases in between. The germline V gene encodes CDR1 MNHNS and CDR2 SASEGT. The CDR3 consists of 14 residues. The chain's CDR3 is CASSTRSPDQPQHF. CDR3 DNA sequence: TGTGCCAGCAGCACGAGAAGCCCAGATCAGCCCCAGCATTTT.

The chain is built from TRBV24-1 and TRBJ2-1; D gene ambiguous. In germline, CDR1 is KGHDR, CDR2 SFDVKD. Trimming stripped 4 bases from V and 0 bases from J, with 12 bases between. The CDR3 runs 16 residues. CDR3 amino acids: CATSELGTTSYNEQFF. The CDR3 coding sequence is TGTGCCACCAGTGAATTAGGTACAACCTCCTACAATGAGCAGTTCTTC.

This chain uses TRBV20-1 with TRBJ2-7; 8 bases are a match to TRBD2. Trimming cost V 2 bases and J 3 bases; bases outside gene matches: 6. Germline assignment: CDR1 DFQATT and CDR2 SNEGSKA (reference sequence). The CDR3 consists of 14 residues. The CDR3 protein is CSARSSGELYEQYF. The CDR3 bases are TGCAGTGCTAGAAGTAGCGGGGAACTCTACGAGCAGTACTTC.

This clonotype came up a few times. The chain links TRBV15 to TRBJ2-2; TRBD2 agrees at 16 bases. The germline gives CDR1 LNHNV, CDR2 YYDKDF (reference sequence). Germline trimming cut 8 bases from V and 5 bases from J; bases unmatched to any gene: 5. The CDR3 is 16 amino acids. CDR3 in amino acids: CATSKGLAGGTGELFF. Written as DNA, the CDR3 is TGTGCCACCTCTAAGGGACTAGCGGGGGGGACCGGGGAGCTGTTTTTT. Together with reference TRBV15 and TRBJ2-2, the CDR3 gives the full variable domain: DAMVIQNPRYQVTQFGKPVTLSCSQTLNHNVMYWYQQKSSQAPKLLFHYYDKDFNNEADTPDNFQSRRPNTSFCFLDIRSPGLGDTAMYLCATSKGLAGGTGELFFGEGSRLTVL.

The sample holds a few counts of this clonotype. The chain combines TRBV20-1 with TRBJ2-1; D possibly corresponds to TRBD2 (6 bases). Germline V gene data show CDR1 as DFQATT and CDR2 as SNEGSKA (reference sequence). V gave up 5 bases and J gave up 9 bases, with 23 bases separating them. The CDR3 runs 15 residues. Here the CDR3 reads CSADHPEGPYGEQFF. The CDR3 nucleotides read TGCAGTGCTGACCACCCGGAGGGGCCCTATGGTGAGCAGTTCTTC.

The genes are TRBV18 and TRBJ2-3; 7 nucleotides line up with TRBD2. CDR1 is KGHSH, CDR2 LQKENI, per germline. The CDR3 has 16 amino acids. V dropped 4 bases and J dropped 2; count of bases not matched to a gene: 9. The CDR3 DNA is TGTGCCAGCTCACGTGTGCCCGGGACTAACACAGATACGCAGTATTTT. It codes for CASSRVPGTNTDTQYF.

This chain links TRBV12-3 or TRBV12-4 with TRBJ2-3, with D maybe TRBD2 (6 bases). The CDR3 loop spans 14 amino acids. V was shortened by 7 bases and J by 5 bases, with 16 bases between the two germline ends. CDR3 DNA sequence: TGTGCCAGCAATCTCGGGGGTCCGGGAGATACGCAGTATTTT. Translated: CASNLGGPGDTQYF.

As to this clonotype: Mismatch with germline at one junction end may stem from a read error. The J gene is TRBJ2-1, the V gene TRBV24-1, with D tentatively TRBD1 (6 bases). The CDR3 is 12 residues long. CDR1 is KGHDR, CDR2 SFDVKD, per germline. CDR3 in amino acids: CAISVARGGQFF. The CDR3 DNA reads TGTGCCATCAGTGTCGCTAGAGGGGGGCAGTTCTTC.

This clonotype was seen a single time. This sequence joins TRBV20-1 and TRBJ2-7; 9 positions match TRBD2. With V trimmed by 6 bases and J by 3 bases, 15 bases remained unmatched. In germline, CDR1 is DFQATT, CDR2 SNEGSKA (reference sequence). The CDR3 has 16 amino acids. In nucleotides, the CDR3 is TGCAGTGCCCTTGACGAGCGGGGGGTTATTTTCTACGAGCAGTACTTC. Translation: CSALDERGVIFYEQYF.